Each of the 7 T cell receptor beta chains below was sequenced from the same sample in a study of OX40 agonist ivuxolimab in advanced cancers. Sequencing used immunoSEQ multiplex PCR; TCRdb keeps in-frame clones, though not all of them. The table has 50,000 or so clones, approximately 86% seen once; the top ten hold roughly 13%. The sample consisted of CD4+ or CD8+ T cells sorted from blood, taken in a trial of the OX40 agonist ivuxolimab. Receptors were obtained from an adult with an advanced solid tumor such as melanoma, head and neck, liver or kidney cancer.

A few counts support this clone. The J gene is TRBJ1-2, the V gene TRBV7-2, with TRBD1 identical over 11 bases. Unmatched junction bases numbered 8, after V lost 4 bases and J lost 7 bases. In germline, CDR1 is SGHTA, CDR2 FQGNSA. This CDR3 region has 15 residues. The chain's CDR3 is CASSWVTGTGGGYTF. The DNA for the CDR3 is TGTGCCAGCAGCTGGGTAACCGGGACAGGGGGTGGCTACACCTTC.

V usage is TRBV4-2 and J usage is TRBJ2-1; D may be TRBD2 (6 bases). Germline V gene sequence: CDR1 LGHNA, CDR2 YNFKEQ. The V and J ends lost 4 bases and 6 bases respectively, with 16 bases between them. The CDR3 is made up of 15 amino acids. The CDR3: CASSLLSGEINEQFF. The CDR3 bases are TGTGCCAGCAGCCTTCTTTCGGGGGAGATCAATGAGCAGTTCTTC.

Note on this clone: This CDR3 is also generated by other DNA sequences in the sample. This sequence joins TRBV28 and TRBJ2-7; no clear D. The CDR3 is 11 amino acids. Germline CDR1 is MDHEN and CDR2 is SYDVKM. Trimming left V 3 bases short and J 4 bases short, with 4 bases between. For the CDR3, the DNA is TGTGCCAGCAGTTTTACTTACGAGCAGTACTTC. It specifies CASSFTYEQYF. The entire variable domain, with the rest obtained from reference TRBV28 and TRBJ2-7, is as follows: DVKVTQSSRYLVKRTGEKVFLECVQDMDHENMFWYRQDPGLGLRLIYFSYDVKMKEKGDIPEGYSVSREKKERFSLILESASTNQTSMYLCASSFTYEQYFGPGTRLTVT.

This chain links TRBV19 with TRBJ2-5; D perhaps matches TRBD2 (5 bases). This CDR3 spans 16 amino acids. V lost 7 bases and J lost 1, with 19 bases in between. Germline-derived CDR1 and CDR2 are LNHDA and SQIVND (reference sequence). DNA for the CDR3: TGTGCCAGTACCACTGAGGTCGGGGATCGCCAAGAGACCCAGTACTTC. Protein sequence: CASTTEVGDRQETQYF.

This chain joins TRBV6-6 and TRBJ2-1; D gene unclear. V was trimmed by 6 bases and J by 5 bases, leaving 2 bases between them. The CDR3 runs to 10 residues. Looked up from germline, CDR1 is MNHNY and CDR2 is SVGAGI (reference sequence). The CDR3 protein is CASRDNEQFF. As DNA, the CDR3 is TGTGCCAGCAGGGACAATGAGCAGTTCTTC.

The chain combines TRBV27 with TRBJ2-7; TRBD2 matches 9 bases. Germline CDR1 is MNHEY and CDR2 is SMNVEV (reference sequence). This CDR3 spans 15 amino acids. With 0 bases clipped from V and 8 bases from J, the junction kept 8 bases outside the gene matches. The CDR3 protein is CASSLSGSGGNKQYF. Written as DNA, the CDR3 is TGTGCCAGCAGTTTATCGGGTAGCGGGGGCAATAAGCAGTACTTC.

In DNA form, the CDR3 reads TGTGCCAGCAGCTTAGAAGGCGCCTACGAGCAGTACTTC. This encodes CASSLEGAYEQYF. The chain carries TRBV11-2 and TRBJ2-5; no definite D call. The J call may be faulty, since TRBJ2-7 better matches the DNA end. The germline V gene encodes CDR1 SGHAT and CDR2 FQNNGV. The CDR3 has 13 amino acids.